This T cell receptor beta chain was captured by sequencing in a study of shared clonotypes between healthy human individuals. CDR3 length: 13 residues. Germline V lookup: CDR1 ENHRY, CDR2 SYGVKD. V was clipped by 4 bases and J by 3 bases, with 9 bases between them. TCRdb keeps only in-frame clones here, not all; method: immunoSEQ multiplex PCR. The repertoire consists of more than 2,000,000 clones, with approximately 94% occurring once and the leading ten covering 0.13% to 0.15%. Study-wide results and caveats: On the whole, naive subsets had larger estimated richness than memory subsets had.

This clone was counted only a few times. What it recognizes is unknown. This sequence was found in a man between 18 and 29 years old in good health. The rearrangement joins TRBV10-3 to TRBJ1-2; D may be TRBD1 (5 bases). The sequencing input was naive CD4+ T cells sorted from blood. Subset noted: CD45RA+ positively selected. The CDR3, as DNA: TGTGCCATCAGTGGAGGGGCAGACTATGGCTACACCTTC. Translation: CAISGGADYGYTF.